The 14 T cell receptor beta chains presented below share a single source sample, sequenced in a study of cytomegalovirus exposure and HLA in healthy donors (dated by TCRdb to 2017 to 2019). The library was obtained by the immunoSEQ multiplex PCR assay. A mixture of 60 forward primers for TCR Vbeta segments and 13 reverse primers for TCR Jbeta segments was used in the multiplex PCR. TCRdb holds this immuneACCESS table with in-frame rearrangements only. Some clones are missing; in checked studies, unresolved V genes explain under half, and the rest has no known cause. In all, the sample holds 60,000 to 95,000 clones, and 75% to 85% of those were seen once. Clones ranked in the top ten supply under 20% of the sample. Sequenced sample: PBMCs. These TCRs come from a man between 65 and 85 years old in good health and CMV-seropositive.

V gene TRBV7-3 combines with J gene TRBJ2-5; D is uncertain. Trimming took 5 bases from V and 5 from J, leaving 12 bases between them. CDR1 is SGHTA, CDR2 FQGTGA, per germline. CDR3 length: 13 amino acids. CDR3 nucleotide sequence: TGTGCCAGCAGCCCAACACCCGGGGAGACCCAGTACTTC. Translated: CASSPTPGETQYF. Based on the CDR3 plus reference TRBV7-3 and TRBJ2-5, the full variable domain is GAGVSQTPSNKVTEKGKYVELRCDPISGHTALYWYRQSLGQGPEFLIYFQGTGAADDSGLPNDRFFAVRPEGSVSTLKIQRTERGDSAVYLCASSPTPGETQYFGPGTRLLVL.

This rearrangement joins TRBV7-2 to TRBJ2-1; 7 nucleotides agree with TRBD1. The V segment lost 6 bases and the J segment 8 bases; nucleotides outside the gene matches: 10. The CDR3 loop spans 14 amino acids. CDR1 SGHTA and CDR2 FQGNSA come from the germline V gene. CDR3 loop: CASRPNRGIDEQFF. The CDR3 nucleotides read TGTGCCAGCAGACCAAACAGGGGTATCGATGAGCAGTTCTTC.

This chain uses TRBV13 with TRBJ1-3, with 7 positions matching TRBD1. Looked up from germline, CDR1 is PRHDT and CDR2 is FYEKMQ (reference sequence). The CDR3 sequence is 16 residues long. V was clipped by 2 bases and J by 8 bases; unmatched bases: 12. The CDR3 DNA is TGTGCCAGCAGCTTAAGGGGGAAGAGGGGGCTGGACACCATATATTTT. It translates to CASSLRGKRGLDTIYF.

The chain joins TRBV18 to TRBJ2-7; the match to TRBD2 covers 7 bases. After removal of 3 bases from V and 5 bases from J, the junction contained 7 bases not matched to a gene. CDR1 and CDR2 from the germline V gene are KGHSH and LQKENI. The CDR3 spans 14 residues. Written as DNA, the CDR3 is TGTGCCAGCTCACCTGGGATAAGCGGGGACGAGCAGTACTTC. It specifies CASSPGISGDEQYF.

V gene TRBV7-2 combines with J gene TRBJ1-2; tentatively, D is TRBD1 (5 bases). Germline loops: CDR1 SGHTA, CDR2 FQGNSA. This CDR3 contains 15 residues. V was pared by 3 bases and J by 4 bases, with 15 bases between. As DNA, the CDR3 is TGTGCCAGCAGCTTGGGGGGTCAACTGAGCTATGGCTACACCTTC. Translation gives CASSLGGQLSYGYTF.

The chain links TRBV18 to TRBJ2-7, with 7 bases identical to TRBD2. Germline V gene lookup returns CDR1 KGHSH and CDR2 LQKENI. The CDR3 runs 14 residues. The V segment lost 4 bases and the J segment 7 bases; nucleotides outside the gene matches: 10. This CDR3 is CASSLSGTFREQYF. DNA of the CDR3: TGTGCCAGCTCACTAAGCGGGACTTTCAGGGAGCAGTACTTC. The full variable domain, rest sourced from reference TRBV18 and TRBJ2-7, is NAGVMQNPRHLVRRRGQEARLRCSPMKGHSHVYWYRQLPEEGLKFMVYLQKENIIDESGMPKERFSAEFPKEGPSILRIQQVVRGDSAAYFCASSLSGTFREQYFGPGTRLTVT.

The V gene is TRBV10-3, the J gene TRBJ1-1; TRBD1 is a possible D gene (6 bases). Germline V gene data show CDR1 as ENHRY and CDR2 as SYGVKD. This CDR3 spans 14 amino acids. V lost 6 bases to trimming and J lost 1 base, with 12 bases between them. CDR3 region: CAIRTQGQNTEAFF. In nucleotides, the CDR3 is TGTGCCATCAGAACCCAGGGACAGAACACTGAAGCTTTCTTT.

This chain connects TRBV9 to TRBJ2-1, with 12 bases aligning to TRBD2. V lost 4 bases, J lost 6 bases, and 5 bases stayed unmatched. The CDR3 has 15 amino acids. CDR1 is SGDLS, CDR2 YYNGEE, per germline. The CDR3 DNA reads TGTGCCAGCAGCTCTAGCGGGGGGGTCCGCAATGAGCAGTTCTTC. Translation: CASSSSGGVRNEQFF.

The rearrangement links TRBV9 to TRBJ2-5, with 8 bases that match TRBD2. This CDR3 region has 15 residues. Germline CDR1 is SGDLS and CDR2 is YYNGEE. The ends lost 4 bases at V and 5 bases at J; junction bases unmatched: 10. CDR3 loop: CASSSTGLEGETQYF. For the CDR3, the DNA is TGTGCCAGCAGCTCGACGGGACTAGAAGGCGAGACCCAGTACTTC.

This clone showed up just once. CDR3 DNA: TGCGCCAGCTCAGGAGCGGGAGGGCAAGAGACCCAGTACTTC. Translating gives CASSGAGGQETQYF. The rearrangement joins TRBV5-1 to TRBJ2-5; 10 nucleotides align to TRBD2. Germline CDR1 SGHRS, CDR2 YFSETQ. CDR3 length: 14 residues. The junction had 5 bases not matched to a gene; V was cut back by 7 bases and J by 2 bases.

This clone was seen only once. DNA for the CDR3: TGTGCCAGTAGTATAAGTAGCGACCTCTATGGCTACACCTTC. This gives the protein CASSISSDLYGYTF. The chain links TRBV19 to TRBJ1-2, with D unresolved. Trimming shortened V by 2 bases and J by 4 bases, and 11 bases separated the two germline ends. The germline CDR1 and CDR2 sequences are LNHDA and SQIVND (reference sequence). The CDR3 length is 14 residues.

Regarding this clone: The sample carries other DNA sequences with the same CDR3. The DNA for the CDR3 is TGTGCCAGCAGCCCAAGACAGGTTATCGGGGAGCTGTTTTTT. Encoded protein: CASSPRQVIGELFF. V is TRBV9 and J is TRBJ2-2; D is possibly TRBD1 (6 bases). This CDR3 region has 14 residues. V was shortened by 4 bases and J by 7 bases, with 14 bases between the two germline ends. Germline CDR1 SGDLS, CDR2 YYNGEE.

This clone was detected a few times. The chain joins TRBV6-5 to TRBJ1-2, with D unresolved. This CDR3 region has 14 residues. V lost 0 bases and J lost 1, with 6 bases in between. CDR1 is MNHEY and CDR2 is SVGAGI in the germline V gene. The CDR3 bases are TGTGCCAGCAGTTACTCGAGGGATAACTATGGCTACACCTTC. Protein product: CASSYSRDNYGYTF.

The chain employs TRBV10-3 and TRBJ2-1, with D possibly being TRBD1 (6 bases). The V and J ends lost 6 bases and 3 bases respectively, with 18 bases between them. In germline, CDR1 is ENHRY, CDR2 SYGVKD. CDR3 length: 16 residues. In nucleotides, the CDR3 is TGTGCCATCAGCCCTCCGAGGGGGACACACTACAATGAGCAGTTCTTC. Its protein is CAISPPRGTHYNEQFF.